Below, 9 T cell receptor beta chains from the same sample are listed, as sequenced in a study of T cell responses to AZD1222 COVID-19 vaccine. The assay was immunoSEQ multiplex PCR, and TCRdb's table has in-frame clones only and misses some. This sample has 68,000 or so clones, with roughly 90% found just once. Source: peripheral blood, taken on day 0 of AZD1222 vaccination. All receptors come from an adult in good health.

V is TRBV3-1 (or the pseudogene TRBV3-2) and J is TRBJ2-2, with D perhaps TRBD1 or TRBD2 (6 bases each). Trimming took 5 bases from V and 6 from J, leaving 22 bases between them. This CDR3 contains 17 residues. The germline gives CDR1 LGHDT, CDR2 YNNKEL (reference sequence). The CDR3: CASSDYYRAEGAGELFF. The CDR3 region has the DNA TGTGCCAGCAGCGACTACTACAGGGCGGAGGGTGCCGGGGAGCTGTTTTTT.

This clone was detected once. The V and J genes are TRBV28 and TRBJ2-5, with D perhaps TRBD2 (6 bases). Germline CDR1 reads MDHEN; CDR2 reads SYDVKM. V dropped 4 bases and J dropped 0 bases, with 21 bases sitting between them. This CDR3 spans 18 amino acids. The CDR3, as DNA: TGTGCCAGCAGTTCAAGCTCCTGGACGCGGGGCTACCAAGAGACCCAGTACTTC. This codes for CASSSSSWTRGYQETQYF.

V gene TRBV28 combines with J gene TRBJ2-7; TRBD1 aligns across 9 bases. Germline lookup yields CDR1 MDHEN and CDR2 SYDVKM. Trimming removed 10 bases from V and 5 bases from J; junction bases left unmatched: 15. CDR3 length: 15 amino acids. CDR3 DNA sequence: TGTGCCACCCTGAAACCGGGACAGGGTACCAACGAGCAGTACTTC. Translating gives CATLKPGQGTNEQYF.

This clone has only one observation. The chain couples TRBV28 to TRBJ2-4; maybe TRBD1 (6 bases). The CDR3 has 17 residues. Germline V gene lookup returns CDR1 MDHEN and CDR2 SYDVKM. The V and J ends lost 3 bases and 6 bases respectively, with 21 bases between them. The CDR3 is CASSFLVDARGLNIQYF. CDR3 nucleotides: TGTGCCAGCAGTTTCCTGGTAGATGCCAGGGGATTAAACATTCAGTACTTC. Combining the CDR3 with reference TRBV28 and TRBJ2-4 gives the whole variable domain DVKVTQSSRYLVKRTGEKVFLECVQDMDHENMFWYRQDPGLGLRLIYFSYDVKMKEKGDIPEGYSVSREKKERFSLILESASTNQTSMYLCASSFLVDARGLNIQYFGAGTRLSVL.

This chain joins TRBV27 and TRBJ2-1; unclear D gene. The germline V gene has CDR1 MNHEY and CDR2 SMNVEV (reference sequence). The V gene lost 0 bases and the J gene lost 0 bases, with 9 bases spanning the gap. This CDR3 comprises 16 residues. Here the CDR3 DNA reads TGTGCCAGCAGTTTATCGGGCGGCAGCTCCTACAATGAGCAGTTCTTC. This translates into CASSLSGGSSYNEQFF.

The chain employs TRBV6-5 and TRBJ1-1; D gene unclear. V shed 6 bases and J shed 3 bases, with 11 bases lying between them. CDR1 and CDR2 from the germline V gene are MNHEY and SVGAGI. The CDR3 is 13 amino acids. The CDR3 DNA is TGTGCCAGCAGCCAGGACGGAGACACTGAAGCTTTCTTT. Its protein product is CASSQDGDTEAFF.

The chain combines TRBV6-1 with TRBJ1-3; D gene ambiguous. The V and J ends lost 1 base and 0 bases respectively, with 7 bases between them. Germline V CDR1 and CDR2: MNHNS, SASEGT. The CDR3 loop spans 15 amino acids. CDR3 DNA sequence: TGTGCCAGCAGTGAAGAAGGCCTCTCTGGAAACACCATATATTTT. Encoded protein: CASSEEGLSGNTIYF.

V gene TRBV7-2 combines with J gene TRBJ2-7; D not certain. Germline lookup yields CDR1 SGHTA and CDR2 FQGNSA. This CDR3 has 11 amino acids. The V end was cut by 5 bases, the J end by 2 bases, with 4 bases between. The CDR3 DNA reads TGTGCCAGCAGCCCCACCTACGAGCAGTACTTC. Translated, it gives CASSPTYEQYF.

The V and J genes are TRBV27 and TRBJ2-5, with 8 positions matching TRBD2. V lost 5 bases and J lost 5; bases outside the gene matches: 7. Germline V CDR1 and CDR2: MNHEY, SMNVEV (reference sequence). CDR3 size: 14 residues. CDR3 sequence reads: CASSPSGSGETQYF. The DNA of the CDR3 is TGTGCCAGCAGTCCCAGCGGGAGTGGTGAGACCCAGTACTTC.